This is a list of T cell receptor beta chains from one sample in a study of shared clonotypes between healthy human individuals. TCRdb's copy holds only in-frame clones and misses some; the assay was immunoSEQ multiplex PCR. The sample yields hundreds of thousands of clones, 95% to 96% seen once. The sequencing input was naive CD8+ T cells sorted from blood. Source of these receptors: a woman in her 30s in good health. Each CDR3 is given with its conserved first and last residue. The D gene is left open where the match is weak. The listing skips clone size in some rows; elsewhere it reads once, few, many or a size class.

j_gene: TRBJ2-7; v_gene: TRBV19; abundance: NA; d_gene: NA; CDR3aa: CASSIQGSYEQYF; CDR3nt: TGTGCCAGTAGTATTCAGGGTTCCTACGAGCAGTACTTC
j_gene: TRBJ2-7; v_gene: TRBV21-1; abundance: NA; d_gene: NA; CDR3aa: CASSLGQGRYEQYF; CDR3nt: TGTGCCAGCAGCCTCGGACAGGGGCGTTACGAGCAGTACTTC
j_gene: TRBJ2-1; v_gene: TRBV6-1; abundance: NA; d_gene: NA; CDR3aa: CASSGRLGANRHNEQFF; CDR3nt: TGTGCCAGCAGTGGGAGGCTAGGGGCCAACCGACACAATGAGCAGTTCTTC
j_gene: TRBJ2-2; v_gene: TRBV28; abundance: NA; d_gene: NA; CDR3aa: CASSLLWNTGELFF; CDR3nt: TGTGCCAGCAGTTTATTATGGAACACCGGGGAGCTGTTTTTT
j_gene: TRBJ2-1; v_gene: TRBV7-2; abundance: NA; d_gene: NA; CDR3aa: CASRGPISGWTRSYNEQFF; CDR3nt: TGTGCCAGCAGAGGACCGATAAGCGGTTGGACCCGCTCCTACAATGAGCAGTTCTTC
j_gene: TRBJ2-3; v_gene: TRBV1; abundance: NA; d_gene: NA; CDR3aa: CTSSQAGRADTQYF; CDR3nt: TGCACCAGCAGCCAAGCAGGGAGGGCAGATACGCAGTATTTT
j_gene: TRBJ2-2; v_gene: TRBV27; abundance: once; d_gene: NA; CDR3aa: CASSWNSPGELFF; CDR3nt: TGTGCCAGCAGTTGGAACAGCCCCGGGGAGCTGTTTTTT
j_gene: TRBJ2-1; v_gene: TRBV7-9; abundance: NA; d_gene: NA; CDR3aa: CASSQLPSGEQFF; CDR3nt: TGTGCCAGCAGCCAACTCCCCTCGGGGGAGCAGTTCTTC
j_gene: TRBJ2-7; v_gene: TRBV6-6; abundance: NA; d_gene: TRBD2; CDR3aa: CASSKTSSGSFYEQYF; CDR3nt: TGTGCCAGCAGCAAGACCAGTAGCGGGAGTTTCTACGAGCAGTACTTC
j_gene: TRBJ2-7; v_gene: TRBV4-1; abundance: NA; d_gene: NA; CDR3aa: CASSQDFISPDEQYF; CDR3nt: TGCGCCAGCAGCCAAGATTTCATTTCACCCGACGAGCAGTACTTC
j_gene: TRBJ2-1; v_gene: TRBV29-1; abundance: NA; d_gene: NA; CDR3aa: CSVQEGSNEQFF; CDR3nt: TGCAGCGTCCAGGAGGGGAGTAATGAGCAGTTCTTC
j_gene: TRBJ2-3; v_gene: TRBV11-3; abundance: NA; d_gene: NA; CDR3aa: CASSPGTLDTDTQYF; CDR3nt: TGTGCCAGCAGCCCCGGGACACTTGACACAGATACGCAGTATTTT
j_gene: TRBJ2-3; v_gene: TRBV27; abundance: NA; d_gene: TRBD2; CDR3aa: CASSTRLAREDTQYF; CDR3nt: TGTGCCAGCAGTACCAGACTAGCGAGGGAAGATACGCAGTATTTT
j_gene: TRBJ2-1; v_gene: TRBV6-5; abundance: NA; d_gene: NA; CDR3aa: CASSHERSSYNEQFF; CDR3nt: TGTGCCAGCAGCCATGAGAGAAGCTCCTACAATGAGCAGTTCTTC
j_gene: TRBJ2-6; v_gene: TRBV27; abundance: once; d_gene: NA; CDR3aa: CASGKLRGTPSSGANVLTF; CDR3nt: TGTGCCAGCGGAAAACTCAGGGGGACTCCAAGCTCTGGGGCCAACGTCCTGACTTTC
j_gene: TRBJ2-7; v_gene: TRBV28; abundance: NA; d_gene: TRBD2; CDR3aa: CASSILAGSSYEQYF; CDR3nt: TGTGCCAGCAGTATCCTAGCGGGAAGCTCCTACGAGCAGTACTTC
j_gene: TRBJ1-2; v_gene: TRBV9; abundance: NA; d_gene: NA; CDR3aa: CASSVPGSYGYTF; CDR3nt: TGTGCCAGCAGCGTCCCAGGGTCCTATGGCTACACCTTC
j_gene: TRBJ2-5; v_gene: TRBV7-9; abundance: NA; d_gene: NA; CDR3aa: CASSQGYQETQYF; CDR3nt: TGTGCCAGCAGCCAGGGGTACCAAGAGACCCAGTACTTC
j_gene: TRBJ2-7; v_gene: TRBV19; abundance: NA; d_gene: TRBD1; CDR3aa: CASSGVGQEAYEQYF; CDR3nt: TGTGCCAGTAGTGGGGTCGGACAGGAAGCCTACGAGCAGTACTTC
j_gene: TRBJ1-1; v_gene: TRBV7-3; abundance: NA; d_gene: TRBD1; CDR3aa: CASSLLRRGLSANTEAFF; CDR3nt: TGTGCCAGCAGCTTACTCCGCAGGGGGCTCTCAGCGAACACTGAAGCTTTCTTT
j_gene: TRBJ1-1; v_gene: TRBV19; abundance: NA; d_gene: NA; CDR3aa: CASSHTGKTEAFF; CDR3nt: TGTGCCAGTAGCCATACAGGGAAGACTGAAGCTTTCTTT
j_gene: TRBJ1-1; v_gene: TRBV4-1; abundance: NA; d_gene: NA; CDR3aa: CASSSLTGMNTEAFF; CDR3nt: TGCGCCAGCAGCTCGTTAACGGGTATGAACACTGAAGCTTTCTTT
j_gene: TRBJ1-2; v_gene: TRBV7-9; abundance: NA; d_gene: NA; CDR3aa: CASSPVPGSNYGYTF; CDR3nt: TGTGCCAGCAGCCCTGTGCCAGGATCCAACTATGGCTACACCTTC
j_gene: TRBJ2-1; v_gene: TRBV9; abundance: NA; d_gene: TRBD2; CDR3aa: CASSGRLAGRGEQFF; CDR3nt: TGTGCCAGCAGCGGAAGACTAGCGGGGCGGGGGGAGCAGTTCTTC
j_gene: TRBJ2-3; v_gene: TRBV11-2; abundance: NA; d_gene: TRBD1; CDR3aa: CASSFGTAFYF; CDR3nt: TGTGCCAGCAGCTTCGGGACAGCATTTTATTTT
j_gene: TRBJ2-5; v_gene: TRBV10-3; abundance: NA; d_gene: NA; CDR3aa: CAISGARTEETQYF; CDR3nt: TGTGCCATCAGTGGTGCGAGGACTGAAGAGACCCAGTACTTC
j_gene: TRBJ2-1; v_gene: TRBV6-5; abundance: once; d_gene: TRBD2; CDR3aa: CASGSGSSYNEQFF; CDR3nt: TGTGCCAGCGGGAGCGGGAGTTCCTACAATGAGCAGTTCTTC
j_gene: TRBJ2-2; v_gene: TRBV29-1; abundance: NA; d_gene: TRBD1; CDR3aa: CSVGDRVDTGELFF; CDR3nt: TGCAGCGTTGGGGACAGGGTAGACACCGGGGAGCTGTTTTTT
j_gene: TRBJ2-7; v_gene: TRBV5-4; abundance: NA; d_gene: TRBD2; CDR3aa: CASSPGLAGPLSSYEQYF; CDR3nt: TGTGCCAGCAGCCCCGGACTAGCGGGACCACTAAGCTCCTACGAGCAGTACTTC
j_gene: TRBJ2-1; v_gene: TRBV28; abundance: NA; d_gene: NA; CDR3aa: CASSPLGGDDEQFF; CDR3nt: TGTGCCAGCAGTCCCCTCGGGGGAGACGATGAGCAGTTCTTC
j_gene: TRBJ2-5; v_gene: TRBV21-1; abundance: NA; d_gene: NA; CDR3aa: CARIGTLTQETQYF; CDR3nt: TGTGCCAGGATAGGGACCCTTACTCAAGAGACCCAGTACTTC
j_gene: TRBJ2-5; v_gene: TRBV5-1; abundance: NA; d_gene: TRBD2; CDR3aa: CASSGGTSGRYETQYF; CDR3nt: TGCGCCAGCAGCGGCGGGACTAGCGGGAGATATGAGACCCAGTACTTC
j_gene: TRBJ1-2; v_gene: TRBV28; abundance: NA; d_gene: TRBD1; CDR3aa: CASSYDGQGHGYTF; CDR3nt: TGTGCCAGCAGTTACGACGGACAGGGTCATGGCTACACCTTC
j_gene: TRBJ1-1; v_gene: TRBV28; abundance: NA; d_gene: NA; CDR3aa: CASSFIENTEAFF; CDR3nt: TGTGCCAGCAGTTTCATTGAGAACACTGAAGCTTTCTTT
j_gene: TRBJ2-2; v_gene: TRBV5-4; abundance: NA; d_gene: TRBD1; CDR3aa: CASSHGTGGKMMNTGELFF; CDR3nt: TGTGCCAGCAGCCACGGGACAGGGGGAAAAATGATGAACACCGGGGAGCTGTTTTTT
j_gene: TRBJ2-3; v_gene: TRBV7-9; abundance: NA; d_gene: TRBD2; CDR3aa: CASSLVVLTSGEHTDTQYF; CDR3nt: TGTGCCAGCAGCTTAGTCGTTTTGACTAGCGGGGAACACACAGATACGCAGTATTTT
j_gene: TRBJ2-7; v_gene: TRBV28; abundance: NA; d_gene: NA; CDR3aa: CASSLSNYEQYF; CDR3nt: TGTGCCAGCAGTTTATCCAACTACGAGCAGTACTTC
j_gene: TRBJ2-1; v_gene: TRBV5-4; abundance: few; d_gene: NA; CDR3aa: CASSSDNEQFF; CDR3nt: TGTGCCAGCAGTTCCGACAATGAGCAGTTCTTC
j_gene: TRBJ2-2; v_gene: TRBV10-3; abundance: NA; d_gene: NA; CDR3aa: CAIMEEGPNTGELFF; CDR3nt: TGTGCCATCATGGAGGAGGGCCCGAACACCGGGGAGCTGTTTTTT
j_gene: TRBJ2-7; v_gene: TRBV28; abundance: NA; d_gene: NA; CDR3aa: CASSLRGADEQYF; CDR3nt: TGTGCCAGCAGTTTACGGGGGGCAGACGAGCAGTACTTC
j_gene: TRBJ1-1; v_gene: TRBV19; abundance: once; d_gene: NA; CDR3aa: CASSIGDRLSTEAFF; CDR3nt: TGTGCCAGTAGTATCGGTGACAGGCTGAGCACTGAAGCTTTCTTT
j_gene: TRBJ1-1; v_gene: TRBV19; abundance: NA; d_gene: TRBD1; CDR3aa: CASTLTGGMTEAFF; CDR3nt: TGTGCCAGTACTTTGACAGGGGGCATGACTGAAGCTTTCTTT